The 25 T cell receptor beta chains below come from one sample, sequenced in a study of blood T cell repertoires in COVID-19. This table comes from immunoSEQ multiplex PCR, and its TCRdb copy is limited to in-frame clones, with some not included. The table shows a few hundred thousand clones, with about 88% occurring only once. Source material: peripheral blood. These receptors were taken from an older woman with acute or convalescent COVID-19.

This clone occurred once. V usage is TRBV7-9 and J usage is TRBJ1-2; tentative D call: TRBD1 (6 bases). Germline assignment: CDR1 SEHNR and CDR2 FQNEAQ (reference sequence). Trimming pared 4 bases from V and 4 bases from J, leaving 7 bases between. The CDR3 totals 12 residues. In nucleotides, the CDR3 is TGTGCCAGCAGCTCGGACAGCTATGGCTACACCTTC. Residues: CASSSDSYGYTF.

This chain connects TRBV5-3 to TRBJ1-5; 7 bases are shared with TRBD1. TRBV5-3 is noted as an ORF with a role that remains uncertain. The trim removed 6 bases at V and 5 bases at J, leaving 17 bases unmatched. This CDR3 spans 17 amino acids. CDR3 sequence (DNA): TGTGCCAGAACCGAAGGCGCCAGACAGGGCGGCCATCAGCCCCAGCATTTT. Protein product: CARTEGARQGGHQPQHF.

The CDR3 reads CASSPRLAGAPGELFF. CDR3 in DNA: TGCGCCAGCAGCCCGAGACTAGCGGGAGCCCCCGGGGAGCTGTTTTTT. The chain links TRBV5-1 to TRBJ2-2, with TRBD2 identical over 12 bases. Trimming at V came to 4 bases and at J to 6 bases, leaving 7 bases not matched to a gene. Looked up from germline, CDR1 is SGHRS and CDR2 is YFSETQ. The CDR3 contains 16 residues.

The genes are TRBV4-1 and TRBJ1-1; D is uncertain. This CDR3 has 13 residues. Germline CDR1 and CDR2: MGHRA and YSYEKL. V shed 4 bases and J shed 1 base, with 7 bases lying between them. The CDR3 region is CASSLRENTEAFF. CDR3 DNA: TGCGCCAGCAGCCTTAGAGAGAACACTGAAGCTTTCTTT.

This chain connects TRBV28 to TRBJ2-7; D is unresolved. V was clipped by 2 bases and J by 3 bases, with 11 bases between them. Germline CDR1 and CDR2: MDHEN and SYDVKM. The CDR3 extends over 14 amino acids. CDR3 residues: CASSLLPQSYEQYF. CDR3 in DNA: TGTGCCAGCAGTTTACTACCACAGAGCTACGAGCAGTACTTC.

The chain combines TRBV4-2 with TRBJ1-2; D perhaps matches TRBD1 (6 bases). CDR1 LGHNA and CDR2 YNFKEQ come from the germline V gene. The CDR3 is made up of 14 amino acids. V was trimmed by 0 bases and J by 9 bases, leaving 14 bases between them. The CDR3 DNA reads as TGTGCCAGCAGCCAAGAGGGGGCTGCTTTTAGCTACACCTTC. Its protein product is CASSQEGAAFSYTF.

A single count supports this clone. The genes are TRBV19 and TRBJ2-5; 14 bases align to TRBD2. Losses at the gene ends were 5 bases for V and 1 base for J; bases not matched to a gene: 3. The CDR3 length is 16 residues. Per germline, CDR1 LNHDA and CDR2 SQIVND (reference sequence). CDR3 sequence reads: CASSLGLAGGQETQYF. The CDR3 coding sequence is TGTGCCAGTAGTCTAGGACTAGCGGGGGGCCAAGAGACCCAGTACTTC.

The CDR3 here is CASKQTGTYQETQYF. Written as DNA, the CDR3 is TGTGCCAGCAAGCAGACAGGGACTTACCAAGAGACCCAGTACTTC. The chain employs TRBV27 and TRBJ2-5; weak D call: TRBD1 (7 bases). Trimming left V 7 bases short and J 0 bases short, with 15 bases between. The length of the CDR3 is 15 residues. CDR1 is MNHEY, CDR2 SMNVEV, per germline (reference sequence).

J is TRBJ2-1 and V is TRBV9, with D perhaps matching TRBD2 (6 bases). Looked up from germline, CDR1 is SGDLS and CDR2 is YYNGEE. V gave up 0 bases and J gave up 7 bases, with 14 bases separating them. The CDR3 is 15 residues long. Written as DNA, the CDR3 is TGTGCCAGCAGCGTAGACGGGAGAGCCACGAATGAGCAGTTCTTC. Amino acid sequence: CASSVDGRATNEQFF.

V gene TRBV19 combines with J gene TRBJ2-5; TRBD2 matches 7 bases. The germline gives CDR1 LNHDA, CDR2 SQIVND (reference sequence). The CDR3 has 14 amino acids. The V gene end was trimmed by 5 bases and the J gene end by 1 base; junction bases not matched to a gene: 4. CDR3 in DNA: TGTGCCAGTAGTCCCGGGACTACCCAAGAGACCCAGTACTTC. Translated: CASSPGTTQETQYF. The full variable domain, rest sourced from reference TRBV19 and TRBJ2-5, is DGGITQSPKYLFRKEGQNVTLSCEQNLNHDAMYWYRQDPGQGLRLIYYSQIVNDFQKGDIAEGYSVSREKKESFPLTVTSAQKNPTAFYLCASSPGTTQETQYFGPGTRLLVL.

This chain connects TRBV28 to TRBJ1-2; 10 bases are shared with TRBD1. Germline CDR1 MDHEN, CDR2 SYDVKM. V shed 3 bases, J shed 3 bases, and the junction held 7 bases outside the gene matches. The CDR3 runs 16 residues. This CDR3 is CASSFSLGTGDYGYTF. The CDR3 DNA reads TGTGCCAGCAGTTTCTCCCTCGGGACAGGGGACTATGGCTACACCTTC.

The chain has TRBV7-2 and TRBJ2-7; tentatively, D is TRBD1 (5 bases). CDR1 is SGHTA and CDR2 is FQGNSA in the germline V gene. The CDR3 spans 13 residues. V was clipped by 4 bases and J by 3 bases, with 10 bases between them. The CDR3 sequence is CASSSRRDYEQYF. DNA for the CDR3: TGTGCCAGCAGCTCCCGCAGGGACTACGAGCAGTACTTC. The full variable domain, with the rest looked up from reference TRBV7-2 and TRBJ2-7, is GAGVSQSPSNKVTEKGKDVELRCDPISGHTALYWYRQSLGQGLEFLIYFQGNSAPDKSGLPSDRFSAERTGGSVSTLTIQRTQQEDSAVYLCASSSRRDYEQYFGPGTRLTVT.

Here the CDR3 DNA reads TGTGCCAGCAGTTCCCCCCCACGGTTACGGGATGGCTACACCTTC. Translation: CASSSPPRLRDGYTF. This sequence joins TRBV28 and TRBJ1-2; D unresolved. Trimming removed 4 bases from V and 6 bases from J, with 18 bases in between. Germline V gene lookup returns CDR1 MDHEN and CDR2 SYDVKM. The CDR3 spans 15 residues.

The CDR3 protein is CASSLLTGAPQETQYF. In nucleotides, the CDR3 is TGTGCCAGCAGCTTACTGACAGGGGCCCCTCAAGAGACCCAGTACTTC. V gene TRBV13 combines with J gene TRBJ2-5; 8 bases match TRBD1. This CDR3 comprises 16 residues. From germline, CDR1 is PRHDT and CDR2 FYEKMQ (reference sequence). V was clipped by 2 bases and J by 2 bases; unmatched bases: 7.

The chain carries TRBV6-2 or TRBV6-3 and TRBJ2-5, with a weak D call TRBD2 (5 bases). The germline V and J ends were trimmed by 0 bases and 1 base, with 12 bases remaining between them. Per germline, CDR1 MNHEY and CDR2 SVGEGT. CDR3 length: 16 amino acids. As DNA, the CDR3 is TGTGCCAGCAGTTACTCAGAGGGAGTCGGCCAAGAGACCCAGTACTTC. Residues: CASSYSEGVGQETQYF.

The CDR3 sequence is CASSLQGVGEKLFF. The CDR3 region has the DNA TGCGCCAGCAGCTTGCAGGGGGTAGGGGAAAAACTGTTTTTT. The chain is built from TRBV5-1 and TRBJ1-4, with 7 bases that match TRBD1. V dropped 1 base and J dropped 8; count of bases not matched to a gene: 5. The CDR3 covers 14 residues. Germline V gene lookup returns CDR1 SGHRS and CDR2 YFSETQ.

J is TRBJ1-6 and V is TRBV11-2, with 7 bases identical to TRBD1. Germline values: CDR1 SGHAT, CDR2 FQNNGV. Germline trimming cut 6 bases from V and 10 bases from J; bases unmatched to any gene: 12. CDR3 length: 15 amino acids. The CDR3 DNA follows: TGTGCCAGCAGTTTGGGGACAGCCCTTCAATCACCCCTCCACTTT. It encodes CASSLGTALQSPLHF. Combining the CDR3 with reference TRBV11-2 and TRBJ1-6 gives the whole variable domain EAGVAQSPRYKIIEKRQSVAFWCNPISGHATLYWYQQILGQGPKLLIQFQNNGVVDDSQLPKDRFSAERLKGVDSTLKIQPAKLEDSAVYLCASSLGTALQSPLHFGNGTRLTVT.

CDR3 in amino acids: CASSLGLAGGYEQYF. CDR3 DNA sequence: TGCGCCAGCAGCCTCGGACTAGCGGGCGGCTACGAGCAGTACTTC. V gene TRBV4-3 combines with J gene TRBJ2-7, with 11 bases identical to TRBD2. The CDR3 contains 15 residues. Germline V gives CDR1 LGHNA, CDR2 YSLEER. V lost 4 bases, J lost 3 bases, and 5 bases stayed unmatched.

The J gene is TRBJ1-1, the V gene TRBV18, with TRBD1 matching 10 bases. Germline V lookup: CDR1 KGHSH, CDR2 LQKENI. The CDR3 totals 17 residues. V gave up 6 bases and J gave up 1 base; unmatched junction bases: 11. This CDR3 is CASSHSGTGATNTEAFF. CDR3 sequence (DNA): TGTGCCAGCTCTCACTCCGGGACAGGGGCGACGAACACTGAAGCTTTCTTT.

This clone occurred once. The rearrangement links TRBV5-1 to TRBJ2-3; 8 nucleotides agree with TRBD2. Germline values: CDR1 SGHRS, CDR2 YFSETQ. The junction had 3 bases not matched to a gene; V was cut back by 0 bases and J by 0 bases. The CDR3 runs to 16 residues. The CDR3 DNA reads TGCGCCAGCAGCTTGGGGCTAGCGGGTAGCACAGATACGCAGTATTTT. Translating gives CASSLGLAGSTDTQYF. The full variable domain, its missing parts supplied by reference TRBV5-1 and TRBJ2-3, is KAGVTQTPRYLIKTRGQQVTLSCSPISGHRSVSWYQQTPGQGLQFLFEYFSETQRNKGNFPGRFSGRQFSNSRSEMNVSTLELGDSALYLCASSLGLAGSTDTQYFGPGTRLTVL.

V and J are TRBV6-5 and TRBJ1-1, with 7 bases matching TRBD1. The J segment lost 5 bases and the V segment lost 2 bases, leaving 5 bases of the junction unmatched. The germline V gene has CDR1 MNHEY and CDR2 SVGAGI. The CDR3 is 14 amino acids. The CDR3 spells CASSYRTGLTEAFF. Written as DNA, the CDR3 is TGTGCCAGCAGTTACCGGACAGGACTAACTGAAGCTTTCTTT.

CDR3 nucleotides: TGTGCCAGCAGCTTAGGAGTTCTCTACAATGAGCAGTTCTTC. Encoded protein: CASSLGVLYNEQFF. The V and J genes are TRBV7-9 and TRBJ2-1; D ambiguous. Germline values: CDR1 SEHNR, CDR2 FQNEAQ (reference sequence). Trimming cost V 1 base and J 3 bases, with 7 bases left between them. The CDR3 has 14 residues. Filled out from reference TRBV7-9 and TRBJ2-1, the complete variable domain reads DTGVSQNPRHKITKRGQNVTFRCDPISEHNRLYWYRQTLGQGPEFLTYFQNEAQLEKSRLLSDRFSAERPKGSFSTLEIQRTEQGDSAMYLCASSLGVLYNEQFFGPGTRLTVL.

The CDR3 loop reads CASSVRGGGPNYEQYF. The CDR3 DNA reads as TGTGCCAGCAGCGTTCGTGGGGGAGGGCCAAACTACGAGCAGTACTTC. The rearrangement uses TRBV9 and TRBJ2-7; TRBD2 matches 7 bases. This CDR3 comprises 16 residues. Germline V gene lookup returns CDR1 SGDLS and CDR2 YYNGEE. V lost 2 bases, J lost 3 bases, and 11 bases stayed unmatched.

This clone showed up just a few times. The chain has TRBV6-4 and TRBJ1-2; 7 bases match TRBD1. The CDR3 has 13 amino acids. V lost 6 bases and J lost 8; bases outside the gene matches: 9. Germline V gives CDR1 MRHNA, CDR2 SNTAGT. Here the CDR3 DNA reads TGTGCCAGCAGCCCCACAGGGGAGAACGGCTACACCTTC. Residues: CASSPTGENGYTF.

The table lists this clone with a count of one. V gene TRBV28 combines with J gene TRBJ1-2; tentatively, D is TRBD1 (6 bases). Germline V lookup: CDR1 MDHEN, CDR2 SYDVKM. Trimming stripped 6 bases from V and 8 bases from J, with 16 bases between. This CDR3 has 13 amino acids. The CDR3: CASRPATGIGYTF. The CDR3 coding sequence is TGTGCCAGCAGACCTGCCACAGGGATCGGCTACACCTTC.